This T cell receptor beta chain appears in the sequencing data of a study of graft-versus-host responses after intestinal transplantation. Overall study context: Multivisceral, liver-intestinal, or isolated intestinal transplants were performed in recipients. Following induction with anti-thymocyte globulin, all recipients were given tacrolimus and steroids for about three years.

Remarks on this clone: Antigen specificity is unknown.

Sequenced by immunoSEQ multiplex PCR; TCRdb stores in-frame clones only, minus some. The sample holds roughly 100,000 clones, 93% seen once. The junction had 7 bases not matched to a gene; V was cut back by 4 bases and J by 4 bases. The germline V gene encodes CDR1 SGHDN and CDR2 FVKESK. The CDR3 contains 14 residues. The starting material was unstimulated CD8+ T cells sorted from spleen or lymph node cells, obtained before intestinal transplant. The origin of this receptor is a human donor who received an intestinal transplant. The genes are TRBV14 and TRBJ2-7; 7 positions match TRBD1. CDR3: CASSRSGRGYEQYF. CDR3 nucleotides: TGTGCCAGCAGCCGGTCCGGCAGGGGGTACGAGCAGTACTTC.